The 27 T cell receptor beta chains in this list originate from one sample, sequenced in a study of graft-versus-host responses after intestinal transplantation. No antigen has been assigned to these receptors. Assay: immunoSEQ multiplex PCR; the TCRdb copy retains only in-frame clones and omits some. The data show 50,000 to 75,000 clones, 85% to 95% seen once. The input for sequencing was unstimulated CD4+ T cells sorted from spleen or lymph node cells, taken before transplant. These receptors all come from a human donor who was the organ donor for an intestinal transplant.

The genes are TRBV21-1 and TRBJ2-1; TRBD2 is the table's D call and was not checked against the DNA. TRBV21-1 is termed a pseudogene. The CDR3 totals 18 residues. The CDR3 spells CASSKADGAGGPHNEQFF. The CDR3 DNA is TGTGCCAGCAGCAAAGCGGACGGGGCGGGGGGGCCCCACAATGAGCAGTTCTTC.

The V gene is TRBV11-2, the J gene TRBJ2-5, with D maybe TRBD2 (5 bases). CDR1 is SGHAT, CDR2 FQNNGV, per germline. CDR3 length: 13 residues. V shed 4 bases and J shed 3 bases, with 9 bases lying between them. CDR3 in amino acids: CASSSGIKETQYF. DNA for the CDR3: TGTGCCAGCAGCTCCGGGATCAAAGAGACCCAGTACTTC.

The rearrangement links TRBV6-5 to TRBJ1-4; 10 bases align to TRBD1. The CDR3 runs to 15 residues. V lost 4 bases to trimming and J lost 3 bases; unmatched junction nucleotides: 2. Germline V gives CDR1 MNHEY, CDR2 SVGAGI. The CDR3 nucleotides read TGTGCCAGCAGTTCAGGGACAGGGGCTAATGAAAAACTGTTTTTT. Its translation: CASSSGTGANEKLFF.

V gene TRBV6-1 combines with J gene TRBJ2-1; no clear D. The germline CDR1 and CDR2 sequences are MNHNS and SASEGT. The CDR3 has 14 residues. V was cut by 5 bases and J by 6 bases, with 14 bases left in between. The CDR3 coding sequence is TGTGCCAGCAGTTTAAAACAGTCTGGCAATGAGCAGTTCTTC. Translated: CASSLKQSGNEQFF.

The chain carries TRBV9 and TRBJ2-7; D is uncertain. Germline V gene data show CDR1 as SGDLS and CDR2 as YYNGEE. The ends were cut back, 0 bases at V and 1 base at J, with 8 bases in the middle. The CDR3 sequence is 14 residues long. The CDR3, as DNA: TGTGCCAGCAGCGTAGATGGGGAATCCTACGAGCAGTACTTC. This sequence encodes CASSVDGESYEQYF.

J is TRBJ2-1 and V is TRBV7-8; D is ambiguous. CDR1 is SGHVS and CDR2 is FQNEAQ in the germline V gene. V gave up 5 bases and J gave up 0 bases, with 8 bases separating them. This CDR3 is built from 14 residues. Here the CDR3 reads CASSPDSSYNEQFF. The CDR3 nucleotides are TGTGCCAGCAGCCCCGACTCCTCCTACAATGAGCAGTTCTTC.

The V call is TRBV11-2, the J call TRBJ2-7; 8 bases map to TRBD2. Germline V gives CDR1 SGHAT, CDR2 FQNNGV. J was trimmed by 2 bases and V by 5 bases; bases with no gene match: 5. The CDR3 length is 14 residues. CDR3 bases: TGTGCCAGCAGCCTCGAGCGGGGGCCCTACGAGCAGTACTTC. It codes for CASSLERGPYEQYF.

This chain joins TRBV19 and TRBJ1-5; D unclear. V gave up 2 bases and J gave up 2 bases, with 16 bases separating them. This CDR3 has 17 amino acids. The germline V gene encodes CDR1 LNHDA and CDR2 SQIVND (reference sequence). The CDR3 loop is CASSITAFGGRNQPQHF. DNA of the CDR3: TGTGCCAGTAGTATAACAGCGTTCGGCGGACGCAATCAGCCCCAGCATTTT.

This chain connects TRBV6-1 to TRBJ2-7, with 9 bases aligning to TRBD2. This CDR3 spans 15 amino acids. Germline trimming cut 6 bases from V and 2 bases from J; bases unmatched to any gene: 8. From germline, CDR1 is MNHNS and CDR2 SASEGT. DNA of the CDR3: TGTGCCAGCAGGGAGACGTTAGCGGGGGCCTACGAGCAGTACTTC. Translated: CASRETLAGAYEQYF.

The chain carries TRBV6-5 and TRBJ1-3, with a weak D call TRBD1 (6 bases). V lost 0 bases, J lost 0 bases, and 9 bases lay in between. This CDR3 has 16 amino acids. The germline CDR1 and CDR2 sequences are MNHEY and SVGAGI. CDR3 loop: CASSYSQGSSGNTIYF. The CDR3 DNA is TGTGCCAGCAGTTACTCTCAGGGGAGCTCTGGAAACACCATATATTTT.

The chain has TRBV7-2 and TRBJ1-6; D remains unclear. Looked up from germline, CDR1 is SGHTA and CDR2 is FQGNSA. Trimming pared 6 bases from V and 6 bases from J, leaving 15 bases between. The CDR3 loop spans 15 amino acids. The CDR3 protein is CASRRTDGFNSPLHF. The DNA of the CDR3 is TGTGCCAGCAGGCGCACTGACGGTTTTAATTCACCCCTCCACTTT.

This clone was seen only a few times. The V call is TRBV7-2, the J call TRBJ1-2, with D unresolved. The germline gives CDR1 SGHTA, CDR2 FQGNSA. This CDR3 region has 17 residues. V dropped 0 bases and J dropped 0 bases, with 14 bases sitting between them. The DNA of the CDR3 is TGTGCCAGCAGCTTAGCAACGGCCAGTCAAGCTAACTATGGCTACACCTTC. It specifies CASSLATASQANYGYTF.

Here the CDR3 reads CASERGNQPQHF. The CDR3 DNA follows: TGTGCCAGCGAACGAGGGAATCAGCCCCAGCATTTT. The chain carries TRBV6-1 and TRBJ1-5; D is undetermined. Germline CDR1 is MNHNS and CDR2 is SASEGT. V was trimmed by 8 bases and J by 4 bases, leaving 9 bases between them. This CDR3 has 12 residues.

This CDR3 is CASSVGLGGNIQYF. CDR3 DNA sequence: TGTGCCAGCAGCGTAGGACTAGGGGGGAACATTCAGTACTTC. This chain joins TRBV9 and TRBJ2-4; D possibly matches TRBD1 or TRBD2 (6 bases each). CDR3 length: 14 amino acids. Germline V gene lookup returns CDR1 SGDLS and CDR2 YYNGEE. V was cut by 0 bases and J by 7 bases, with 11 bases left in between.

The V gene is TRBV30, the J gene TRBJ2-7; D assignment may be TRBD1 or TRBD2 (6 bases each). The length of the CDR3 is 14 residues. Germline V gene lookup returns CDR1 GTSNPN and CDR2 SVGIG (reference sequence). Between the trimmed V and J ends, which lost 1 base and 4 bases, there was a span of 14 bases. CDR3 nucleotide sequence: TGTGCCTGGAGTGGCGGGACACAATTTTACGAGCAGTACTTC. Amino acids: CAWSGGTQFYEQYF.

DNA for the CDR3: TGCGCCAGCAGCCAAGCGGGGGCAAACGGATCACCCCTCCACTTT. As protein: CASSQAGANGSPLHF. The chain joins TRBV4-1 to TRBJ1-6, with D possibly TRBD1 on 6 matching bases. The germline gives CDR1 MGHRA, CDR2 YSYEKL. The length of the CDR3 is 15 residues. V lost 1 base and J 10 bases, leaving 14 bases between the germline ends.

CDR3 region: CASRGSLAAYNEQFF. CDR3 in DNA: TGTGCCAGTAGGGGTTCGCTAGCGGCATACAATGAGCAGTTCTTC. The chain couples TRBV19 to TRBJ2-1, with 7 bases aligning to TRBD2. The V gene end was trimmed by 6 bases and the J gene end by 4 bases; junction bases not matched to a gene: 9. This CDR3 contains 15 residues. The V gene's germline CDR1 is LNHDA and CDR2 SQIVND (reference sequence).

The chain has TRBV5-4 and TRBJ2-2; possible D gene TRBD2, 6 bases. Germline CDR1 and CDR2: SGHNT and YYREEE (reference sequence). The CDR3 runs to 16 residues. The ends were cut back, 3 bases at V and 1 base at J, with 13 bases in the middle. The CDR3, as DNA: TGTGCCAGCAGCTCACAGCGGGCCAGGAACACCGGGGAGCTGTTTTTT. Translated, it gives CASSSQRARNTGELFF.

The chain is built from TRBV5-6 and TRBJ1-2; possibly TRBD1 for D (6 bases). Germline loops: CDR1 SGHDT, CDR2 YYEEEE. The V end lost 1 base, the J end lost 2 bases, and 12 bases lay between the germline ends. CDR3 size: 15 residues. Here the CDR3 reads CASSLRGKGNYGYTF. CDR3 nucleotides: TGTGCCAGCAGCTTGAGGGGGAAAGGGAACTATGGCTACACCTTC.

The chain has TRBV4-2 and TRBJ2-2, with 8 bases matching TRBD1. This CDR3 comprises 14 residues. Per germline, CDR1 LGHNA and CDR2 YNFKEQ. V lost 5 bases, J lost 3 bases, and 2 bases stayed unmatched. CDR3 protein: CASSGTGYTGELFF. CDR3 DNA sequence: TGTGCCAGCAGCGGGACAGGATACACCGGGGAGCTGTTTTTT.

CDR3 loop: CASSAGTGGYGANVLTF. CDR3 nucleotide sequence: TGTGCCAGCAGTGCGGGAACAGGGGGCTATGGGGCCAACGTCCTGACTTTC. V is TRBV2 and J is TRBJ2-6; 9 nucleotides agree with TRBD1. The germline gives CDR1 SNHLY, CDR2 FYNNEI. The CDR3 sequence is 17 residues long. V lost 4 bases and J lost 3; bases outside the gene matches: 7.

V usage is TRBV7-2 and J usage is TRBJ1-2; TRBD1 matches at 11 bases. The V gene end was trimmed by 4 bases and the J gene end by 8 bases; junction bases not matched to a gene: 9. Germline CDR1 reads SGHTA; CDR2 reads FQGNSA. The CDR3 has 15 amino acids. In DNA, the CDR3 is TGTGCCAGCAGCTCCTGGACAGGGGGCAAAGAAGGCTACACCTTC. It specifies CASSSWTGGKEGYTF.

This chain uses TRBV4-1 with TRBJ2-3; 11 bases match TRBD2. Germline assignment: CDR1 MGHRA and CDR2 YSYEKL. The CDR3 spans 15 residues. With 3 bases clipped from V and 3 bases from J, the junction kept 2 bases outside the gene matches. The CDR3 here is CASSQRLAGTDTQYF. The CDR3 nucleotides read TGCGCCAGCAGCCAGAGACTAGCGGGGACAGATACGCAGTATTTT.

V gene TRBV7-2 combines with J gene TRBJ1-5, with D unclear. The CDR3 length is 13 residues. V lost 3 bases and J 3 bases, leaving 6 bases between the germline ends. The V gene's germline CDR1 is SGHTA and CDR2 FQGNSA. This chain's CDR3 is CASSLAYNQPQHF. In nucleotides, the CDR3 is TGTGCCAGCAGCTTGGCTTACAATCAGCCCCAGCATTTT.

The chain carries TRBV6-6 and TRBJ2-1; D could derive from TRBD1 or TRBD2 (5 bases each). The ends were cut back, 8 bases at V and 11 bases at J, with 19 bases in the middle. The CDR3 covers 13 residues. Germline V gene lookup returns CDR1 MNHNY and CDR2 SVGAGI (reference sequence). The CDR3: CASGPGGQSKQFF. The CDR3, as DNA: TGTGCCAGCGGCCCCGGAGGACAATCTAAGCAGTTCTTC.

This chain links TRBV7-6 with TRBJ2-1; D gene ambiguous. This CDR3 has 12 amino acids. Germline values: CDR1 SGHVS, CDR2 FNYEAQ. V lost 0 bases to trimming and J lost 10 bases, with 7 bases between them. CDR3 region: CASSLARAEQFF. As DNA, the CDR3 is TGTGCCAGCAGCTTAGCTCGGGCAGAGCAGTTCTTC. The full variable domain, completed using reference TRBV7-6 and TRBJ2-1, is GAGVSQSPRYKVTKRGQDVALRCDPISGHVSLYWYRQALGQGPEFLTYFNYEAQQDKSGLPNDRFSAERPEGSISTLTIQRTEQRDSAMYRCASSLARAEQFFGPGTRLTVL.

The chain recombines TRBV21-1 with TRBJ1-5; TRBD1 is the table's D call and was not checked against the DNA. TRBV21-1 is termed a pseudogene. The CDR3 is made up of 12 amino acids. The CDR3 loop is CASHRGVQPQHF. DNA of the CDR3: TGTGCCAGTCACAGGGGTGTTCAGCCCCAGCATTTT.